This T cell receptor (beta chain) was sequenced in a study of OX40 agonist ivuxolimab in advanced cancers. For the study at large: People who had prior anti-PD-1, anti-PD-L1 or anti-CTLA-4 therapy could take part, and around 39% had some.

About this clone: Its target is unknown.

Study results and limitations: Clonal expansion was among the lowest in partial responders at 0.1-3.0 mg/kg, especially CD8+.

The CDR3 covers 18 residues. In germline, CDR1 is SEHNR, CDR2 FQNEAQ (reference sequence). V gave up 6 bases and J gave up 4 bases, with 25 bases separating them. Produced via immunoSEQ multiplex PCR; TCRdb's table is partial and in-frame only. Of about 94,000 clones listed, around 90% are singletons. Sequences were derived from CD4+ or CD8+ T cells sorted from blood, sampled in a trial of the OX40 agonist ivuxolimab. V is TRBV7-9 and J is TRBJ1-3; no clear D gene. The sequence derives from an adult with an advanced solid tumor such as melanoma, head and neck, liver or kidney cancer. The CDR3 nucleotides read TGTGCCAGCAGACTAAGATCGGTTAATGTTAATGAGGGAAACACCATATATTTT. Protein product: CASRLRSVNVNEGNTIYF.